Listed below are T cell receptor beta chains from one sample, sequenced in a study of shared clonotypes between healthy human individuals. Some clones are missing from TCRdb's copy, which holds only in-frame ones; the method was immunoSEQ multiplex PCR. The sample holds about 480,000 clones, more than 65% seen once. Sequenced material: PBMCs. The receptors here all came from a woman between 40 and 50 years old in good health. Some clones in this sample may be carry-over from other donors' samples. CDR3s include the opening cysteine and the closing phenylalanine or tryptophan. A D gene is named only where the DNA matches it firmly. A row's size may be missing; if present it is once, few, many or a size class.

>TRBV6-1|many|TRBJ2-1|TRBD2|16
CASSELSSGGLNEQFF
TGTGCCAGCAGTGAATTAAGTAGCGGGGGTTTAAATGAGCAGTTCTTC
>TRBV29-1|.|TRBJ1-3|TRBD1|15
CSGRWRQGAGNTIYF
TGCAGCGGAAGGTGGAGACAGGGGGCTGGAAACACCATATATTTT
>TRBV6-1|.|TRBJ1-2|.|15
CASSDLGGRGGGYTF
TGTGCCAGCAGTGATCTAGGGGGTAGGGGTGGTGGCTACACCTTC
>TRBV6-1|few|TRBJ1-5|.|15
CATHSGAYSNQPQHF
TGTGCCACCCACTCGGGGGCGTATAGCAATCAGCCCCAGCATTTT
>TRBV2|.|TRBJ2-1|TRBD2|13
CASSALAGNEQFF
TGTGCCAGCAGTGCTCTAGCGGGGAATGAGCAGTTCTTC
>TRBV7-2|.|TRBJ2-7|TRBD2|17
CASSRPGLAGYSYEQYF
TGTGCCAGCAGCCGCCCCGGACTAGCGGGTTACTCCTACGAGCAGTACTTC
>TRBV7-2|.|TRBJ2-5|.|13
CASSLAPQETQYF
TGTGCCAGCAGCTTAGCGCCCCAAGAGACCCAGTACTTC
>TRBV5-1|.|TRBJ1-1|TRBD1|15
CASSSGSGQDSLAFF
TGCGCCAGCAGCTCTGGTTCCGGACAGGACTCGCTAGCTTTCTTT
>TRBV5-1|.|TRBJ2-1|.|15
CASSLNPRLANEQFF
TGCGCCAGCAGCTTGAACCCCCGGCTAGCCAATGAGCAGTTCTTC
>TRBV7-2|few|TRBJ2-2|.|12
CASSFFSGELFF
TGTGCCAGCAGCTTTTTTTCCGGGGAGCTGTTTTTT
>TRBV5-1|.|TRBJ1-4|.|14
CASSLRGTNEKLFF
TGCGCCAGCAGCTTGCGGGGGACTAATGAAAAACTGTTTTTT
>TRBV4-3|.|TRBJ2-3|.|16
CASSQAGQPSTDTQYF
TGCGCCAGCAGCCAAGCCGGACAGCCTAGCACAGATACGCAGTATTTT
>TRBV5-4|many|TRBJ2-7|.|15
CASSFEEGSSYEQYF
TGTGCCAGCAGCTTTGAGGAGGGGAGCTCCTACGAGCAGTACTTC
>TRBV25-1|.|TRBJ2-7|.|13
CASSEQGPNEQYF
TGTGCCAGCAGTGAACAGGGGCCGAACGAGCAGTACTTC
>TRBV10-3|.|TRBJ2-3|TRBD2|17
CAISESTGGSNRDTQYF
TGTGCCATCAGTGAGTCGACGGGAGGGAGTAATCGGGATACGCAGTATTTT
>TRBV7-2|.|TRBJ1-1|.|13
CASHDRSGTEAFF
TGTGCCAGCCATGACAGGTCTGGCACTGAAGCTTTCTTT
>TRBV4-1|.|TRBJ2-5|TRBD1|16
CASSQRYQGAEETQYF
TGCGCCAGCAGCCAAAGATATCAGGGGGCTGAGGAGACCCAGTACTTC
>TRBV29-1|.|TRBJ1-3|.|12
CSVLGTGNTIYF
TGCAGCGTTCTGGGGACTGGAAACACCATATATTTT
>TRBV7-8|.|TRBJ2-2|.|15
CASSFRYENTGELFF
TGTGCCAGCAGCTTCCGATACGAAAACACCGGGGAGCTGTTTTTT
>TRBV6-1|.|TRBJ2-3|TRBD2|15
CASSPASGATDTQYF
TGTGCCAGCAGTCCTGCTAGCGGAGCCACAGATACGCAGTATTTT
>TRBV7-9|.|TRBJ2-7|.|12
CASSPSSYEQYF
TGTGCCAGCAGCCCCAGCTCCTACGAGCAGTACTTC
>TRBV7-2|.|TRBJ2-5|TRBD2|16
CASSLAKTSGSETQYF
TGTGCCAGCAGCTTAGCAAAGACTAGCGGGAGTGAGACCCAGTACTTC
>TRBV10-3|.|TRBJ1-6|.|13
CAIQTSQNSPLHF
TGTGCCATCCAGACATCCCAAAATTCACCCCTCCACTTT
>TRBV18|.|TRBJ2-1|.|18
CASSLLPPSLGLINEQFF
TGTGCCAGCTCACTACTACCGCCTTCATTGGGACTTATAAATGAGCAGTTCTTC
>TRBV7-6|few|TRBJ2-5|TRBD2|18
CASSLERGLAGTQETQYF
TGTGCCAGCAGCTTAGAGAGGGGACTAGCGGGAACCCAAGAGACCCAGTACTTC
>TRBV11-2|few|TRBJ2-2|TRBD1|15
CASSLDPYRGEELFF
TGTGCCAGCAGCTTAGATCCCTACAGGGGCGAGGAGCTGTTTTTT
>TRBV21-1|.|TRBJ2-1|.|14
CASSITGVYNEQFF
TGTGCCAGCAGCATAACAGGGGTCTACAATGAGCAGTTCTTC
>TRBV27|.|TRBJ1-1|TRBD1|14
CASSRGQGNTEAFF
TGTGCCAGCAGTCGGGGACAGGGGAACACTGAAGCTTTCTTT
>TRBV6-5|.|TRBJ2-7|.|15
CASSYSPQGGYEQYF
TGTGCCAGCAGTTACTCGCCCCAGGGGGGCTACGAGCAGTACTTC
>TRBV18|.|TRBJ2-3|.|13
CASSPPSGDTQYF
TGTGCCAGCTCACCACCGAGCGGGGATACGCAGTATTTT
>TRBV6-6|.|TRBJ2-4|.|16
CASSSGPWVAKNIQYF
TGTGCCAGCAGCTCGGGACCCTGGGTGGCCAAAAACATTCAGTACTTC
>TRBV27|.|TRBJ2-2|.|16
CASKMIRRANTGELFF
TGTGCCAGCAAGATGATCAGGAGAGCGAACACCGGGGAGCTGTTTTTT
>TRBV27|.|TRBJ2-3|.|14
CASSSTGHTDTQYF
TGTGCCAGCAGTTCCACAGGACACACAGATACGCAGTATTTT
>TRBV4-1|.|TRBJ1-5|TRBD1|19
CASSLGDRGLVGSNQPQHF
TGCGCCAGCAGCCTCGGCGACAGGGGGCTTGTCGGTAGCAATCAGCCCCAGCATTTT
>TRBV5-1|.|TRBJ1-1|.|13
CASSLVGRSEAFF
TGCGCCAGCAGCTTGGTAGGGCGTAGTGAAGCTTTCTTT
>TRBV5-1|.|TRBJ1-2|.|15
CASSLGGTANYGYTF
TGCGCCAGCAGCTTGGGGGGCACAGCTAACTATGGCTACACCTTC
>TRBV28|.|TRBJ2-1|.|14
CASSGGSGYNEQFF
TGTGCCAGCAGTGGGGGCAGCGGCTACAATGAGCAGTTCTTC
>TRBV9|.|TRBJ1-2|.|18
CASSVAPTGAGDSSGYTF
TGTGCCAGCAGCGTAGCCCCGACGGGGGCAGGGGATTCTAGCGGCTACACCTTC
>TRBV5-6|.|TRBJ1-2|.|13
CASSQQSNYGYTF
TGTGCCAGCAGCCAACAGAGTAACTATGGCTACACCTTC
>TRBV19|.|TRBJ1-1|.|16
CASSNPPGLSNTEAFF
TGTGCCAGTAGTAATCCACCGGGACTATCAAACACTGAAGCTTTCTTT
>TRBV5-4|.|TRBJ2-7|TRBD1|14
CASSLEGQGTEQYF
TGTGCCAGCAGCTTGGAGGGACAGGGAACCGAGCAGTACTTC
>TRBV18|.|TRBJ2-5|.|15
CASSPLPGGGETQYF
TGTGCCAGCTCACCACTCCCAGGGGGAGGCGAGACCCAGTACTTC
>TRBV7-3|few|TRBJ2-1|TRBD2|15
CASSSREDVANEQFF
TGTGCCAGCAGCTCGCGGGAGGACGTCGCGAATGAGCAGTTCTTC
>TRBV7-3|.|TRBJ2-3|.|14
CASSLMQRTDTQYF
TGTGCCAGCAGCTTAATGCAACGCACAGATACGCAGTATTTT
>TRBV29-1|.|TRBJ2-7|.|11
CSVATSYEQYF
TGCAGCGTTGCGACCTCCTACGAGCAGTACTTC
>TRBV28|.|TRBJ2-5|.|17
CASSFSYGIPSKETQYF
TGTGCCAGCAGTTTCTCATACGGGATACCTAGCAAGGAGACCCAGTACTTC
>TRBV5-1|.|TRBJ1-5|.|15
CASSVDSFSNQPQHF
TGCGCCAGCAGCGTGGACAGTTTTAGCAATCAGCCCCAGCATTTT
>TRBV9|.|TRBJ2-1|TRBD2|15
CASSVTSGRGNEQFF
TGTGCCAGCAGCGTGACTAGCGGGAGGGGCAATGAGCAGTTCTTC
>TRBV11-2|.|TRBJ2-1|.|13
CASSLEPLNEQFF
TGTGCCAGCAGCTTAGAGCCCCTCAATGAGCAGTTCTTC
>TRBV2|once|TRBJ2-2|.|11
CASRGVGELFF
TGTGCCAGCAGGGGAGTCGGGGAGCTGTTTTTT
>TRBV28|.|TRBJ1-5|.|14
CASTDGSTNQPQHF
TGTGCCAGCACTGACGGGAGCACCAATCAGCCCCAGCATTTT
>TRBV5-4|few|TRBJ1-1|TRBD1|14
CASSRQGVNTEAFF
TGTGCCAGCAGTCGCCAGGGGGTAAACACTGAAGCTTTCTTT
>TRBV20-1|.|TRBJ2-1|.|10
CSATEHEQFF
TGCAGTGCTACCGAGCATGAGCAGTTCTTC